The entry that follows covers one T cell receptor (beta chain) sequence. This sample is drawn from a study of cytomegalovirus exposure and HLA in healthy donors. V lost 5 bases to trimming and J lost 3 bases, with 11 bases between them. The germline V gene encodes CDR1 SGHTA and CDR2 FQGNSA. The CDR3 has 14 amino acids. Primers: 60 Vbeta forward and 13 Jbeta reverse. The method was immunoSEQ multiplex PCR; TCRdb's version includes in-frame clones alone and lacks a portion of them. The sample includes some 100,000 clones, approximately 56% of them seen just once. The V gene is TRBV7-2, the J gene TRBJ1-5, with D perhaps TRBD1 (5 bases). Material: PBMCs. The TCR was taken from a woman in her twenties or thirties in good health and CMV-seropositive. The CDR3 is CASSISRDNQPQHF. The CDR3 DNA follows: TGTGCCAGCAGCATAAGCAGGGACAATCAGCCCCAGCATTTT.